Presented here are 9 T cell receptor beta chains from one specimen sequenced in a study of blood T cell repertoires in COVID-19. The data were produced by immunoSEQ multiplex PCR, yet TCRdb's version contains in-frame clones alone and is incomplete. The data contain about 220,000 clones, around 83% of them singletons. Sequencing was done on a sample of peripheral blood. The source is a woman in her 70s with COVID-19, enrolled during active disease.

The sample holds one count of this clone. The chain carries TRBV30 and TRBJ1-2; no definite D call. The V and J ends lost 5 bases and 7 bases respectively, with 14 bases between them. Germline V CDR1 and CDR2: GTSNPN, SVGIG (reference sequence). CDR3 length: 12 residues. The CDR3 sequence is CAWDKSRGGYTF. As DNA, the CDR3 is TGTGCCTGGGACAAGTCGAGAGGTGGCTACACCTTC.

V is TRBV9 and J is TRBJ2-1, with D perhaps TRBD1 (5 bases). This CDR3 is 14 amino acids long. Germline V CDR1 and CDR2: SGDLS, YYNGEE. V gave up 3 bases and J gave up 6 bases, with 13 bases separating them. CDR3 protein: CASSGGLGPNEQFF. The DNA for the CDR3 is TGTGCCAGCAGCGGGGGCCTAGGGCCCAATGAGCAGTTCTTC.

The gene calls are TRBV30 and TRBJ1-1; D is unresolved. There are 14 residues in the CDR3. Per the germline V gene, CDR1 is GTSNPN and CDR2 is SVGIG (reference sequence). CDR3 DNA sequence: TGTGTCGGGTCGGAAGTCGCACTGAACACTGAAGCTTTCTTT. This codes for CVGSEVALNTEAFF. The full variable domain, in which reference TRBV30 and TRBJ1-1 provide the parts outside the CDR3, is SQTIHQWPATLVQPVGSPLSLECTVEGTSNPNLYWYRQAAGRGLQLLFYSVGIGQISSEVPQNLSASRPQDRQFILSSKKLLLSDSGFYLCVGSEVALNTEAFFGQGTRLTVV.

This clone was seen only once. The chain combines TRBV29-1 with TRBJ1-2, with D tentatively TRBD1 (5 bases). Trimming stripped 7 bases from V and 4 bases from J, with 16 bases between. The CDR3 has 13 amino acids. From germline, CDR1 is SQVTM and CDR2 ANQGSEA. The CDR3 sequence is CSATSLGGYGYTF. CDR3 coding DNA: TGCAGCGCGACATCGTTGGGGGGCTATGGCTACACCTTC. The full variable domain, its missing parts supplied by reference TRBV29-1 and TRBJ1-2, is SAVISQKPSRDICQRGTSLTIQCQVDSQVTMMFWYRQQPGQSLTLIATANQGSEATYESGFVIDKFPISRPNLTFSTLTVSNMSPEDSSIYLCSATSLGGYGYTFGSGTRLTVV.

This chain connects TRBV28 to TRBJ1-1; D is possibly TRBD1 (5 bases). The CDR3 runs to 13 residues. Germline CDR1 reads MDHEN; CDR2 reads SYDVKM. Trimming stripped 5 bases from V and 8 bases from J, with 15 bases between. As DNA, the CDR3 is TGTGCCAGCAGTGGTCGGGGGGGTTGGGAAGCTTTCTTT. It specifies CASSGRGGWEAFF.

The chain has TRBV11-3 and TRBJ2-7, with a tentative D call TRBD1 (6 bases). Trimming shortened V by 5 bases and J by 6 bases, and 8 bases separated the two germline ends. CDR1 and CDR2 (germline): SGHNT, YENEEA. CDR3 length equals 11 residues. The CDR3 is CASSQGGEQYF. Written as DNA, the CDR3 is TGTGCCAGCAGCCAAGGGGGCGAGCAGTACTTC.

The chain is built from TRBV5-4 and TRBJ2-7; 8 bases are a match to TRBD2. Germline CDR1 reads SGHNT; CDR2 reads YYREEE (reference sequence). The length of the CDR3 is 15 residues. Trimming at V came to 0 bases and at J to 2 bases, leaving 4 bases not matched to a gene. The CDR3 reads CASSLEAGRAYEQYF. The CDR3 DNA follows: TGTGCCAGCAGCTTGGAGGCCGGGAGGGCCTACGAGCAGTACTTC.

J is TRBJ2-7 and V is TRBV18; possible D gene TRBD1, 7 bases. CDR3 length: 12 residues. The germline CDR1 and CDR2 sequences are KGHSH and LQKENI. V lost 1 base and J lost 9, with 10 bases in between. The CDR3: CASSPLQGGQYF. As DNA, the CDR3 is TGTGCCAGCTCACCACTCCAGGGGGGGCAGTACTTC.

The CDR3: CASSVGRERGNEQFF. CDR3 nucleotides: TGTGCCAGCAGCGTGGGGCGGGAGAGGGGCAATGAGCAGTTCTTC. The rearrangement links TRBV9 to TRBJ2-1; 7 bases align to TRBD2. The CDR3 consists of 15 residues. Germline V gives CDR1 SGDLS, CDR2 YYNGEE. V was pared by 2 bases and J by 6 bases, with 8 bases of the junction left unmatched.